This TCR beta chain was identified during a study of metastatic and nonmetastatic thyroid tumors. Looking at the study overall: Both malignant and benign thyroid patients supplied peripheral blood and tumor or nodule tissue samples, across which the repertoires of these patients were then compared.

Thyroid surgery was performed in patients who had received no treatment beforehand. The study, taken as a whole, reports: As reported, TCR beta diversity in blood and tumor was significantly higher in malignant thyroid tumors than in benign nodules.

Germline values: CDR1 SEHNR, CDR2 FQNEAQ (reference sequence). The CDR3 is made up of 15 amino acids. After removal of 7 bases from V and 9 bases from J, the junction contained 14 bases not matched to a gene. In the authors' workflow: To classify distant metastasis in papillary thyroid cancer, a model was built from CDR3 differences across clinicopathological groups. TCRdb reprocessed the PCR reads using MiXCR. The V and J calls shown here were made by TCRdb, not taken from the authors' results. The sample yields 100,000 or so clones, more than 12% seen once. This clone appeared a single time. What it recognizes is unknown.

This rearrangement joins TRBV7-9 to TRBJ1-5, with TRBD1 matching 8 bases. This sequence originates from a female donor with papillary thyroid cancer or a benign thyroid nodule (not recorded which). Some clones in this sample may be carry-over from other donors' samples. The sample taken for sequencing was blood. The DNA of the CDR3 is TGTGCCAGCATCTCGGGAGACAGGGGTCTGGGGCCCCAGCATTTT. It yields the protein CASISGDRGLGPQHF.